Here is one TCR beta chain with its context. This clonotype was seen more than once but under ten times. The antigen it binds to is not known. Qualities for individual bases were not recorded, and no much larger clone is one base off. The CDR1 and CDR2 encoded by the germline V gene are SGHTA and FQGNSA. Relative to germline, V is missing 5 bases and J is missing 3 bases, with 6 bases of the junction outside any gene match. The CDR3 contains 16 residues, cysteine and phenylalanine counted. Only CDR3 DNA remains: 48 bases, in frame from the first base. These data originate in a study of T-cell reconstitution after alpha-beta-depleted transplantation in children (dated by TCRdb to the mid-2010s). Concerning the study at large: Using TCR repertoire profiling, the study quantitatively followed how T-cell immune reconstitution unfolded in children after TCRalphabeta/CD19-depleted allogeneic hematopoietic cell transplantation. Results the study describes overall, beyond this receptor: Hyperexpanded clone frequencies declined over subsequent months; after one year, T-cell counts and TCRbeta diversity were mostly attributed to newly produced T cells. In some patients, high TCRbeta diversity at day 60 was attributed to recipient T cells and intrathymic progenitors that had survived conditioning. About two months after transplant, the apparently early recovery of alphabetaT-cell counts reportedly depended on just several hundred clones that had expanded rapidly and came from non-depleted graft cells.

What this sample's treatment or condition label stands for: allogeneic hematopoietic cell transplantation with graft depleted of TCRalphabeta T cells and CD19 B cells. TCRalphabeta/CD19-depleted allogeneic hematopoietic cell grafts were given to the transplant recipients, all of whom were children. Library creation used PCR. Instrument on record: Illumina HiSeq 2500. To normalize quantification of the TCRbeta repertoire, the TCR libraries were built with molecular barcoding that relied on unique molecular identifiers. TCRdb cleaned the public reads at Q25 with fastp, built clones with MiXCR and kept in-frame beta chains. Each CDR3 protein gets just one entry, which takes the most common genes and DNA from the rows behind it. The sample table lists fewer than 450,000 distinct CDR3 sequences, about 16% of them with a count of one. Of the sample, roughly 41% is held by the ten largest clones.

The chain was built from TRBV7-2 and TRBJ2-2, with 10 bases aligning to TRBD2. The sample in question was PBMCs, mostly from graft donor cells, obtained 360 days after TCRalphabeta/CD19-depleted stem cell transplant. This TCR was sampled from a male patient aged 2 to 9 who had a stem cell transplant for acute lymphoblastic leukemia, so the T cells may come from the graft donor. The CDR3 reads as follows: CASSLLAGFDTGELFF. The DNA sequence is TGTGCCAGCAGCCTACTAGCGGGATTCGACACCGGGGAGCTGTTTTTT.